These T cell receptor beta chains were read from a single sample in a study of cytomegalovirus exposure and HLA in healthy donors. This table comes from immunoSEQ multiplex PCR, and its TCRdb copy is limited to in-frame clones, with some not included. The sample records about 190,000 clones, roughly 77% being singletons. Sequenced material: PBMCs. These receptors were obtained from a woman aged 25 to 39 in good health and CMV-seropositive. CDR3s include the opening cysteine and the closing phenylalanine or tryptophan. A D gene is named only where the DNA matches it firmly. The size of a clone is reported for some rows only, either as once, few or many, or as a class for expanded clones.

d_gene	abundance	v_gene	j_gene	CDR3aa	CDR3nt
.	.	TRBV6-5	TRBJ1-1	CASSYSGGEAFF	TGTGCCAGCAGTTACTCCGGGGGTGAAGCTTTCTTT
TRBD2	.	TRBV14	TRBJ2-1	CASSQTSGRDEQFF	TGTGCCAGCAGCCAAACTAGCGGGAGGGATGAGCAGTTCTTC
.	once	TRBV7-9	TRBJ2-1	CASSSTGPTPQFF	TGTGCCAGCAGCTCCACAGGGCCCACCCCCCAGTTCTTC
TRBD1	once	TRBV2	TRBJ1-5	CASRKLSTGVGNQPQHF	TGTGCCAGCAGAAAACTCTCGACAGGGGTGGGCAATCAGCCCCAGCATTTT
TRBD1	few	TRBV6-1	TRBJ2-2	CASSTGTGGTGELFF	TGTGCCAGCAGCACCGGGACAGGGGGGACCGGGGAGCTGTTTTTT
TRBD2	.	TRBV4-1	TRBJ2-7	CASSQDQIAGGQYF	TGCGCCAGCAGCCAAGATCAGATAGCGGGAGGGCAGTACTTC
.	.	TRBV27	TRBJ2-7	CASSFTGSGEQYF	TGTGCCAGCAGTTTCACAGGCAGCGGGGAGCAGTACTTC
TRBD2	.	TRBV28	TRBJ2-7	CASSPFSGSSPYEQYF	TGTGCCAGCAGCCCCTTTAGCGGGAGTAGCCCCTACGAGCAGTACTTC
.	few	TRBV6-5	TRBJ2-7	CASSYSWGGGHEQYF	TGTGCCAGCAGTTACAGTTGGGGAGGAGGGCACGAGCAGTACTTC
TRBD2	few	TRBV6-6	TRBJ2-1	CASSYLTSGANNEQFF	TGTGCCAGCAGTTATTTGACTAGCGGAGCGAACAATGAGCAGTTCTTC
.	.	TRBV6-5	TRBJ2-7	CASSYSGSSYEQYF	TGTGCCAGCAGTTACTCTGGGAGCTCCTACGAGCAGTACTTC
.	.	TRBV6-5	TRBJ2-3	CASSYSIIGGRNTQYF	TGTGCCAGCAGTTACTCGATTATAGGTGGGAGGAATACGCAGTATTTT
.	.	TRBV6-1	TRBJ2-2	CALTPTMNTGELFF	TGTGCCTTGACACCTACCATGAACACCGGGGAGCTGTTTTTT
TRBD2	.	TRBV7-2	TRBJ2-7	CASSLTREGYEQYF	TGTGCCAGCAGCTTAACACGGGAGGGTTACGAGCAGTACTTC
TRBD2	.	TRBV2	TRBJ2-1	CASSDSSGSFGEQFF	TGTGCCAGCAGTGATTCGAGCGGGAGTTTTGGTGAGCAGTTCTTC
TRBD1	.	TRBV28	TRBJ2-7	CASRSNRGSGYEQYF	TGTGCCAGCAGAAGTAACAGGGGATCCGGCTACGAGCAGTACTTC
.	.	TRBV11-2	TRBJ2-3	CASKRALSSTDTQYF	TGTGCCAGCAAGCGGGCCCTCTCTAGCACAGATACGCAGTATTTT
TRBD2	.	TRBV28	TRBJ2-7	CASSIGTSGNEQYF	TGTGCCAGCAGTATCGGGACTAGCGGCAACGAGCAGTACTTC
.	.	TRBV25-1	TRBJ2-7	CASEPSGSGHEQYF	TGTGCCAGCGAGCCCTCGGGGTCGGGCCACGAGCAGTACTTC
TRBD2	.	TRBV19	TRBJ2-7	CASSIDKSSGRPYEQYF	TGTGCCAGTAGTATAGATAAATCTAGCGGGAGACCGTACGAGCAGTACTTC
TRBD1	.	TRBV28	TRBJ2-3	CASSPWTGGMDTQYF	TGTGCCAGCAGTCCTTGGACAGGGGGAATGGATACGCAGTATTTT
TRBD2	.	TRBV7-6	TRBJ2-3	CASSLGVAGVTDTQYF	TGTGCCAGCAGCTTGGGTGTAGCGGGAGTCACAGATACGCAGTATTTT
.	.	TRBV15	TRBJ2-3	CATSRDRRDTQYF	TGTGCCACCAGCAGAGATCGGAGGGATACGCAGTATTTT
.	.	TRBV21-1	TRBJ2-1	CASSKAGTGYSEQFF	TGTGCCAGCAGCAAAGCCGGGACAGGGTACAGTGAGCAGTTCTTC
.	.	TRBV5-5	TRBJ1-5	CASSLSGVVGNQPQHF	TGTGCCAGCAGCCTTTCAGGGGTTGTTGGCAATCAGCCCCAGCATTTT
.	.	TRBV5-6	TRBJ2-1	CASSPGFNEQFF	TGTGCCAGCAGCCCGGGTTTTAATGAGCAGTTCTTC
.	few	TRBV28	TRBJ1-2	CASSSWGGGYTF	TGTGCCAGCAGTTCGTGGGGAGGGGGCTACACCTTC
.	.	TRBV7-9	TRBJ1-2	CASSLVGRTVGYGYTF	TGTGCCAGCAGCTTAGTTGGAAGGACAGTCGGCTATGGCTACACCTTC
TRBD1	.	TRBV6-6	TRBJ2-1	CTSSRGTGDNEQFF	TGTACCAGCAGTCGGGGCACAGGGGACAATGAGCAGTTCTTC
.	.	TRBV5-1	TRBJ1-4	CASSSGRSNEKLFF	TGCGCCAGCAGCTCCGGGAGGAGCAATGAAAAACTGTTTTTT
.	.	TRBV25-1	TRBJ2-3	CASSEYRGSANTQYF	TGTGCCAGCAGTGAATACCGGGGGTCTGCAAATACGCAGTATTTT
TRBD1	.	TRBV29-1	TRBJ1-4	CSVVLPRGSEKLFF	TGCAGCGTTGTGCTGCCCAGGGGGAGTGAAAAACTGTTTTTT
.	.	TRBV5-1	TRBJ1-1	CASSRGGAWNTEAFF	TGCGCCAGCAGCCGGGGCGGGGCGTGGAACACTGAAGCTTTCTTT
TRBD1	.	TRBV6-5	TRBJ2-5	CASSYSTGAQETQYF	TGTGCCAGCAGTTACTCGACAGGGGCGCAAGAGACCCAGTACTTC